The present T cell receptor beta chain was sequenced within a study of cytomegalovirus exposure and HLA in healthy donors. Study results and caveats: Immune exposure information comprised only CMV serostatus. As confirmed in vitro, three CMV-associated chains were specific for CMV antigens.

In nominal health when sampled, donors likely had unrecorded immune exposures nonetheless. PCR primers comprised 60 Vbeta and 13 Jbeta primers. This table comes from immunoSEQ multiplex PCR, and its TCRdb copy is limited to in-frame clones, with some not included. The repertoire holds tens of thousands of clones, with about two thirds as singletons. As for this clone: Its matching antigen is unknown. A much bigger clone sits one base away, suggesting this may be a read error.

The CDR3 has 14 residues. The V and J ends lost 4 bases and 4 bases, in that order; junction bases with no gene match: 4. Looked up from germline, CDR1 is SGDLS and CDR2 is YYNGEE. The TCR was taken from a woman in her forties in good health and CMV-seropositive. Sequencing was performed on PBMCs. The V and J genes are TRBV9 and TRBJ1-4, with 7 nucleotides matching TRBD1. Here the CDR3 reads CASSIDRVNEKLFF. CDR3 DNA: TGTGCCAGCAGCATAGACAGGGTTAATGAAAAACTGTTTTTT.